This T cell receptor beta chain was captured in a study of shared clonotypes between healthy human individuals. Study-wide background: Donors, aged 18 to 49, were a couple of women and a few men.

In the naive CD8 group, cells lacked CD45RO and were positively selected for CCR7, so terminally differentiated effector memory CD45RA+ cells were left out. TCRdb's table, derived via immunoSEQ multiplex PCR, lists solely in-frame clones and lacks some. The repertoire holds a few million clones, with roughly 95% as singletons. This clone was found once. Antigen specificity is unknown. Study conclusions and caveats: Larger estimated richness was generally seen in naive subsets than in memory subsets. Expectations were that clonotype sharing among donors would be affected by sequencing depth.

This receptor was taken from a man aged 18-30 years in good health. Some clones in this sample may be carry-over from other donors' samples. The sequencing input was naive CD8+ T cells from PBMCs.

The CDR3 DNA reads TGTGCCAGCAGTCTAAAGGTGGGAAGTCCAGATACGCAGTATTTT. It translates to CASSLKVGSPDTQYF. The chain links TRBV27 to TRBJ2-3; D not certain. Germline V CDR1 and CDR2: MNHEY, SMNVEV (reference sequence). This CDR3 has 15 amino acids. Deletions cut 5 bases from V and 4 bases from J, with 16 bases between.